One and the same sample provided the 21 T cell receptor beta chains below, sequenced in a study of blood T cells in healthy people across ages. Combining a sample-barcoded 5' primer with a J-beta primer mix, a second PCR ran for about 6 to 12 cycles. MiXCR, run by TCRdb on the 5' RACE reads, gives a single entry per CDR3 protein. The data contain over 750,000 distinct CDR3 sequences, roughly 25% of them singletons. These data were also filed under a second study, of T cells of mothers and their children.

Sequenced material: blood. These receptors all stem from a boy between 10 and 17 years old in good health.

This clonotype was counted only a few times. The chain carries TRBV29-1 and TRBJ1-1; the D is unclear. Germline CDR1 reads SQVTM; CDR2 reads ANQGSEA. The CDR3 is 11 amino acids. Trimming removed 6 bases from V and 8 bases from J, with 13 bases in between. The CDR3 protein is CSVGGIREAFF. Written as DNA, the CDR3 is TGCAGCGTCGGAGGTATAAGAGAAGCTTTCTTT.

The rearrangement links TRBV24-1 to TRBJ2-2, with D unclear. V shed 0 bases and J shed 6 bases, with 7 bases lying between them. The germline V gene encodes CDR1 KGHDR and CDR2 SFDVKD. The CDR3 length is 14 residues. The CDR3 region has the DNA TGTGCCACCAGTGATTTGTTCACTTCCGGGGAGCTGTTTTTT. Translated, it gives CATSDLFTSGELFF.

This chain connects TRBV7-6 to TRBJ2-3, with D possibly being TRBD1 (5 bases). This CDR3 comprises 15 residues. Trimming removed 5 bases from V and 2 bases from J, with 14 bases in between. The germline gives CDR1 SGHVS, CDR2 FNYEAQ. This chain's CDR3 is CASSAYPTVTDTQYF. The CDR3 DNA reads TGTGCCAGCAGCGCCTACCCGACAGTCACAGATACGCAGTATTTT.

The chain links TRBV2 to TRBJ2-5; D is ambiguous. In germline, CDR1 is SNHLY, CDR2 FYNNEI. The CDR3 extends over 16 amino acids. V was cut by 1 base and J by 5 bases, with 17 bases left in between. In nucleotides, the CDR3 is TGTGCCAGCAGTGAAGAGCTGCCAACAGTTGGGGAGACCCAGTACTTC. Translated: CASSEELPTVGETQYF.

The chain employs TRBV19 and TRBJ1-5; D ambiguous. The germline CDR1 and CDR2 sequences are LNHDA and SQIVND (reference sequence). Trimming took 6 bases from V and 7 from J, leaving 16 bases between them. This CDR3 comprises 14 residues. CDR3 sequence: CASRPHGFDQPQHF. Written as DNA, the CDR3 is TGTGCCAGTAGACCACATGGGTTCGACCAGCCCCAGCATTTT.

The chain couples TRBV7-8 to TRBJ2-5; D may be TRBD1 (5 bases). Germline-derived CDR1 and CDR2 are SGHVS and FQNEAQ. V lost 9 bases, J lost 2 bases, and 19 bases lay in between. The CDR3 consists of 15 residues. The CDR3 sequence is CASRGLVTKQETQYF. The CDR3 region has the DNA TGTGCCAGTAGGGGATTGGTGACCAAGCAAGAGACCCAGTACTTC.

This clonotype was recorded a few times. The CDR3 loop is CASSSFVGLLGNSPLHF. The CDR3, as DNA: TGTGCCAGCAGCTCATTTGTCGGTCTATTGGGGAATTCACCCCTCCACTTT. The chain is built from TRBV7-9 and TRBJ1-6; D gene unclear. The V gene's germline CDR1 is SEHNR and CDR2 FQNEAQ (reference sequence). Trimming cost V 4 bases and J 7 bases, with 20 bases left between them. The CDR3 covers 17 residues.

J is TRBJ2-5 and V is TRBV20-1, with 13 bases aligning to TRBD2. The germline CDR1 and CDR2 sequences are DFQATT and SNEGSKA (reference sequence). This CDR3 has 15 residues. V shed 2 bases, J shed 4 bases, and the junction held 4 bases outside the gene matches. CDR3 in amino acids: CSARLGLAGAETQYF. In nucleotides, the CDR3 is TGCAGTGCTAGACTTGGACTAGCGGGAGCAGAGACCCAGTACTTC.

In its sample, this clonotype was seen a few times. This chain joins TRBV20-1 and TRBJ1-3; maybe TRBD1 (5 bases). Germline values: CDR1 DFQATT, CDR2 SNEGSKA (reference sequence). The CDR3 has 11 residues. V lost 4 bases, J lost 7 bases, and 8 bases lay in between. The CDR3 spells CSAKPGNTIYF. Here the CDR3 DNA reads TGCAGTGCTAAACCAGGGAACACCATATATTTT.

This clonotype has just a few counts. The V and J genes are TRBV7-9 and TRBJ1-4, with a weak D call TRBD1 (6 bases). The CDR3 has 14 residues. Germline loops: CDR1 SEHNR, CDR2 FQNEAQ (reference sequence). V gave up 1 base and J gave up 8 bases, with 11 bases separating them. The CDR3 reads CASSLVAGEEKLFF. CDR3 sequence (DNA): TGTGCCAGCAGCTTAGTCGCAGGGGAGGAAAAACTGTTTTTT. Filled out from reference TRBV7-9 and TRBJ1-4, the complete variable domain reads DTGVSQNPRHKITKRGQNVTFRCDPISEHNRLYWYRQTLGQGPEFLTYFQNEAQLEKSRLLSDRFSAERPKGSFSTLEIQRTEQGDSAMYLCASSLVAGEEKLFFGSGTQLSVL.

The CDR3 bases are TGCAGCGTTGAAACCGGGGGGTCGGTAAACACTGAAGCTTTCTTT. Translated, it gives CSVETGGSVNTEAFF. J is TRBJ1-1 and V is TRBV29-1; TRBD1 might be the D (5 bases). CDR1 and CDR2 from the germline V gene are SQVTM and ANQGSEA. The CDR3 runs to 15 residues. V lost 2 bases to trimming and J lost 2 bases, with 15 bases between them.

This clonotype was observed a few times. DNA of the CDR3: TGTGCCAGCAGCCTCAGGGGCGCCGCTGAAAAACTGTTTTTT. It translates to CASSLRGAAEKLFF. The V gene is TRBV7-9, the J gene TRBJ1-4, with a weak D call TRBD1 (6 bases). Germline-derived CDR1 and CDR2 are SEHNR and FQNEAQ (reference sequence). The CDR3 is 14 amino acids. Trimming took off 5 bases at V and 7 bases at J, with 14 bases between the two ends.

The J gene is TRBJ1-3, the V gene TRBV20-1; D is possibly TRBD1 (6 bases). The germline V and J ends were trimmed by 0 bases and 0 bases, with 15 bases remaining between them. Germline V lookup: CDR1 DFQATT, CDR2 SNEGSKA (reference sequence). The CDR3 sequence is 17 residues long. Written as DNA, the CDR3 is TGCAGTGCTAGAGACTATTACAGGGAGAGCTCTGGAAACACCATATATTTT. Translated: CSARDYYRESSGNTIYF.

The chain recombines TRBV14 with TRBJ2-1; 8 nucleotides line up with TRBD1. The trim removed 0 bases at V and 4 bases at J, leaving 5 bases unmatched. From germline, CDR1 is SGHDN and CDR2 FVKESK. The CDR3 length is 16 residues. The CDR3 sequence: CASSQEGTGEYNEQFF. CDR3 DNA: TGTGCCAGCAGCCAAGAAGGGACAGGAGAATACAATGAGCAGTTCTTC. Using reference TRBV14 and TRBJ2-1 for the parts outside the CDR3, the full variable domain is EAGVTQFPSHSVIEKGQTVTLRCDPISGHDNLYWYRRVMGKEIKFLLHFVKESKQDESGMPNNRFLAERTGGTYSTLKVQPAELEDSGVYFCASSQEGTGEYNEQFFGPGTRLTVL.

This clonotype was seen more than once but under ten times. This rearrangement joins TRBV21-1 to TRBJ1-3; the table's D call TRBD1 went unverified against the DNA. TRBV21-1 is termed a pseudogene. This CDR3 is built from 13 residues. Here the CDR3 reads CASMPGQTNTIYF. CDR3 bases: TGTGCCAGCATGCCTGGACAGACAAACACCATATATTTT.

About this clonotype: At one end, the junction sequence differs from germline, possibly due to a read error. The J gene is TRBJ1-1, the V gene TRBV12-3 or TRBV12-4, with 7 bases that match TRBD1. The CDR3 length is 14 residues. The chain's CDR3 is CAGRAGQRNTEAFF. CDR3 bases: TGTGCCGGCAGGGCGGGACAGCGGAACACCGAAGCTTTCTTT.

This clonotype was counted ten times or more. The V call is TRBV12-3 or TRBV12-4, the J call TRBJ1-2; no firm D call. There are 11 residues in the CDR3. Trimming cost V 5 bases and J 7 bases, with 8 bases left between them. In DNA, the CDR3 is TGTGCCAGCAGTCTCACGGGTGGCTACACCTTC. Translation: CASSLTGGYTF.

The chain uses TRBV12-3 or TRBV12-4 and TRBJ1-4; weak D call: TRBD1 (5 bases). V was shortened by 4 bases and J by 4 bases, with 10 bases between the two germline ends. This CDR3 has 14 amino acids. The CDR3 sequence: CASSSRAVNEKLFF. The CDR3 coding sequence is TGTGCCAGCAGTTCCAGGGCGGTTAATGAAAAACTGTTTTTT.

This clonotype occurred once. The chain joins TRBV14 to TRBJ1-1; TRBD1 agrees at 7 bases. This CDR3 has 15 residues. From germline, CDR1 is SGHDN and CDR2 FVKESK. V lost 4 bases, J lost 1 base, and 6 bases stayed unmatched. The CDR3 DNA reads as TGTGCCAGCAGCCCCTCTCGGACAGGGAACACTGAAGCTTTCTTT. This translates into CASSPSRTGNTEAFF.

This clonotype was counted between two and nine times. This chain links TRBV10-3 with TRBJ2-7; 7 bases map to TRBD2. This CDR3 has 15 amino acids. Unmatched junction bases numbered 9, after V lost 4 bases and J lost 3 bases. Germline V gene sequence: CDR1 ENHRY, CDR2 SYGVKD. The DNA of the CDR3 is TGTGCCATCAGTGGTACCAGCGGGGACCTCTACGAGCAGTACTTC. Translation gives CAISGTSGDLYEQYF.

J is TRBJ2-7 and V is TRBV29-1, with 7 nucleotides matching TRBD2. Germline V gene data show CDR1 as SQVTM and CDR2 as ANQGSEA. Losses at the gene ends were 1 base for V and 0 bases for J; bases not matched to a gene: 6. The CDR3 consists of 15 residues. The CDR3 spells CSVEGLGGSSYEQYF. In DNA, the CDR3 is TGCAGCGTTGAAGGGCTTGGCGGGAGCTCCTACGAGCAGTACTTC.